This TCR beta chain was identified in a study of brain metastases from non-small cell lung cancer. Here immunoSEQ multiplex PCR was the method, and the copy in TCRdb shows in-frame clones only, minus some. Of 350 to 500 clones in the sample, just over 85% were seen once. Sample: tumor-adjacent normal tissue. The sequence came from a donor at least 40 years old with non-small cell lung cancer.

This chain's CDR3 is CASSFNKYGYTF. CDR3 nucleotides: TGTGCCAGCAGTTTTAACAAGTATGGCTACACCTTC. The chain has TRBV12-3 or TRBV12-4 and TRBJ1-2, with D hard to call. Trimming stripped 3 bases from V and 5 bases from J, with 7 bases between. This CDR3 is built from 12 residues.